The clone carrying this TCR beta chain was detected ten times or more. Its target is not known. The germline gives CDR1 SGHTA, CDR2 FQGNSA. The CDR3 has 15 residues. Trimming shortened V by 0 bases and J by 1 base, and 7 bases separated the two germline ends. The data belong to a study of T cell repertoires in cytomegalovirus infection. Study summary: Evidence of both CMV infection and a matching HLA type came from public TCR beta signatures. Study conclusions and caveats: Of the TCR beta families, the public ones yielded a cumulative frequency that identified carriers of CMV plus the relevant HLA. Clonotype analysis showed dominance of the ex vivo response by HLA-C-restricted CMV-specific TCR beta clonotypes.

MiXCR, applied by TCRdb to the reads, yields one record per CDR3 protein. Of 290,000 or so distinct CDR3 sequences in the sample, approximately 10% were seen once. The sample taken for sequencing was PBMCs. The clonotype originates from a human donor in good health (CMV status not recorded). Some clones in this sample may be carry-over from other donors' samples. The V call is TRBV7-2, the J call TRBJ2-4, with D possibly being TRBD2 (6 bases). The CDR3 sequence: CASSLAEGAKNIQYF. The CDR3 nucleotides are TGTGCCAGCAGCTTAGCGGAGGGGGCCAAAAACATTCAGTACTTC.